This TCR beta chain was identified in a study of CD8 T cells in Susac syndrome. RNA, at roughly 0.45 to 1 ug, was reverse transcribed with random hexamers. TCRdb reprocessed the immunoSEQ multiplex PCR reads with MiXCR, giving one entry per CDR3 protein. The sample carries roughly 200,000 distinct CDR3 sequences, over 90% recorded once. There are 16 residues in the CDR3. Germline values: CDR1 LGHDT, CDR2 YNNKEL (reference sequence). The junction had 8 bases not matched to a gene; V was cut back by 0 bases and J by 4 bases. Sequencing was done on a sample of CD4+ T cells from PBMCs. The rearrangement uses TRBV3-1 and TRBJ1-1; 7 bases are shared with TRBD1. The source of this sequence is a human donor with multiple sclerosis. CDR3 sequence: CASSQELHRGGTEAFF. As DNA, the CDR3 is TGTGCCAGCAGCCAAGAACTCCACAGGGGTGGCACTGAAGCTTTCTTT. Variable domain in full (rest from reference TRBV3-1 and TRBJ1-1): DTAVSQTPKYLVTQMGNDKSIKCEQNLGHDTMYWYKQDSKKFLKIMFSYNNKELIINETVPNRFSPKSPDKAHLNLHINSLELGDSAVYFCASSQELHRGGTEAFFGQGTRLTVV.